Detailed here is one TCR beta chain. This record belongs to a study of control samples from healthy donors and cancer patients. TCRdb's copy holds only in-frame clones and misses some; the assay was immunoSEQ multiplex PCR. The sample holds around 170,000 clones, 70% to 90% seen once. Germline lookup yields CDR1 WSHSY and CDR2 SAAADI. Trimming at V came to 4 bases and at J to 11 bases, leaving 6 bases not matched to a gene. The CDR3 is 13 amino acids. The receptor comes from a woman younger than 45 in good health. Sequencing was carried out using blood. The V gene is TRBV10-2, the J gene TRBJ1-1, with 11 bases that match TRBD1. The CDR3 protein is CASSARTGGRAFF. DNA for the CDR3: TGCGCCAGCAGTGCAAGGACAGGGGGCAGGGCTTTCTTT.